What follows describes a single TCR beta chain. The entry originates in a study of blood T cell repertoires in COVID-19. Assay: immunoSEQ multiplex PCR; the TCRdb copy retains only in-frame clones and omits some. The top ten clones hold under 10% of a sample with 150,000 to 200,000 clones, under 85% of them seen once. CDR3 size: 13 residues. The germline gives CDR1 KGHSH, CDR2 LQKENI. The ends lost 3 bases at V and 12 bases at J; junction bases unmatched: 11. The receptor was derived from a woman between 70 and 85 years old with COVID-19, enrolled during active disease. The sequenced material came from peripheral blood. The chain recombines TRBV18 with TRBJ2-7; 7 nucleotides line up with TRBD2. This chain's CDR3 is CASSPTASGSRYF. The CDR3 DNA follows: TGTGCCAGCTCACCGACGGCTAGCGGCTCGCGGTACTTC.